This passage covers 8 T cell receptor beta chains from one sample sequenced in a study of post-analysis software for immune sequencing data. TCR beta cDNA libraries included unique molecular identifiers. TCRdb reprocessed the PCR reads with MiXCR, giving one entry per CDR3 protein. This sample has under 200,000 distinct CDR3 sequences, with roughly 40% found just once. The specimen was blood, collected after autologous hematopoietic stem cell transplantation. These receptors all come from a girl aged 5-17 years with multiple sclerosis.

The rearrangement links TRBV20-1 to TRBJ2-7; TRBD2 is a possible D gene (6 bases). There are 16 residues in the CDR3. Germline V gene sequence: CDR1 DFQATT, CDR2 SNEGSKA (reference sequence). Trimming took off 0 bases at V and 1 base at J, with 16 bases between the two ends. The DNA of the CDR3 is TGCAGTGCTAGAGACTTCCGGCGGGATTCATCCTACGAGCAGTACTTC. It translates to CSARDFRRDSSYEQYF.

V gene TRBV7-6 combines with J gene TRBJ2-3; no firm D call. Germline V gene data show CDR1 as SGHVS and CDR2 as FNYEAQ. The CDR3 contains 13 residues. V lost 1 base and J 6 bases, leaving 8 bases between the germline ends. Written as DNA, the CDR3 is TGTGCCAGCAGCTTAGTCTTTGGGGATACGCAGTATTTT. The encoded protein is CASSLVFGDTQYF.

The rearrangement links TRBV20-1 to TRBJ2-3; TRBD2 matches at 9 bases. J lost 8 bases, V lost 7 bases, and 10 bases had no gene match. Germline CDR1 and CDR2: DFQATT and SNEGSKA (reference sequence). The CDR3 has 13 residues. The CDR3 DNA is TGCAGTGGTAGTAGCGGGGGCGCTGGTACGCAGTATTTT. Encoded protein: CSGSSGGAGTQYF.

This rearrangement joins TRBV28 to TRBJ2-1; 8 bases are shared with TRBD2. V gave up 4 bases and J gave up 1 base; unmatched junction bases: 3. Germline lookup yields CDR1 MDHEN and CDR2 SYDVKM. The CDR3 covers 15 residues. CDR3 sequence reads: CASSSLAGSYNEQFF. CDR3 DNA: TGTGCCAGCAGTTCCTTAGCGGGGTCCTACAATGAGCAGTTCTTC.

The CDR3: CASSPGLGTEAFF. CDR3 in DNA: TGTGCCAGCAGCCCAGGGTTGGGCACTGAAGCTTTCTTT. The chain combines TRBV12-3 or TRBV12-4 with TRBJ1-1; weak D call: TRBD1 (5 bases). The CDR3 sequence is 13 residues long. The V end lost 6 bases, the J end lost 4 bases, and 12 bases lay between the germline ends.

V usage is TRBV27 and J usage is TRBJ2-7; TRBD1 matches at 11 bases. The germline V gene has CDR1 MNHEY and CDR2 SMNVEV (reference sequence). CDR3 length: 17 amino acids. Trimming removed 1 base from V and 3 bases from J; junction bases left unmatched: 8. The CDR3 here is CASSLYPGDRGIYEQYF. CDR3 nucleotides: TGTGCCAGCAGTTTATACCCGGGGGACAGGGGGATCTACGAGCAGTACTTC.

The rearrangement uses TRBV5-5 and TRBJ1-5, with D possibly being TRBD1 (5 bases). V gave up 4 bases and J gave up 6 bases, with 17 bases separating them. Looked up from germline, CDR1 is SGHKS and CDR2 is YYEKEE (reference sequence). This CDR3 is built from 15 residues. The CDR3 region has the DNA TGTGCCAGCAGCCCTGAGGTATGGGGCTCTCAGCCCCAGCATTTT. This sequence encodes CASSPEVWGSQPQHF.

The rearrangement uses TRBV7-2 and TRBJ1-2; D ambiguous. Germline CDR1 is SGHTA and CDR2 is FQGNSA. The CDR3 is 14 amino acids. Trimming took off 4 bases at V and 7 bases at J, with 16 bases between the two ends. DNA for the CDR3: TGTGCCAGCAGCTCCCCACTAGAGGTATCTGGCTACACCTTC. Amino acid sequence: CASSSPLEVSGYTF.